Shown below are 18 T cell receptor beta chains from a single sample sequenced in a study of CD8+ T cells in alopecia areata. The sequencing template was cDNA reverse transcribed from extracted RNA. Profiled with immunoSEQ multiplex PCR; TCRdb holds only in-frame clones, not every one. Of roughly 250,000 clones in the sample, 67% were seen once. The sequences come from CD4+ T cells sorted from blood, collected at week 0. The origin of the receptors is a human donor with alopecia areata.

The chain uses TRBV20-1 and TRBJ1-2; no definite D call. Germline V CDR1 and CDR2: DFQATT, SNEGSKA (reference sequence). The CDR3 loop spans 8 amino acids. The CDR3 reads CRGYGYTF. The DNA for the CDR3 is TGCAGGGGCTATGGCTACACCTTC.

The chain recombines TRBV7-2 with TRBJ1-1, with D possibly TRBD1 on 5 matching bases. CDR1 is SGHTA, CDR2 FQGNSA, per germline. CDR3 length equals 15 residues. V was cut by 1 base and J by 13 bases, with 22 bases left in between. CDR3 in amino acids: CASSLGGTSRVRSFF. Here the CDR3 DNA reads TGTGCCAGCAGCTTAGGGGGGACCAGTAGGGTCCGCAGTTTCTTT. The full variable domain, with the rest looked up from reference TRBV7-2 and TRBJ1-1, is GAGVSQSPSNKVTEKGKDVELRCDPISGHTALYWYRQSLGQGLEFLIYFQGNSAPDKSGLPSDRFSAERTGGSVSTLTIQRTQQEDSAVYLCASSLGGTSRVRSFFGQGTRLTVV.

V is TRBV30 and J is TRBJ1-6, with D perhaps TRBD1 (5 bases). Germline V lookup: CDR1 GTSNPN, CDR2 SVGIG (reference sequence). The CDR3 is 13 residues long. V was clipped by 1 base and J by 9 bases, with 10 bases between them. CDR3 sequence: CAWSASGTSPLHF. CDR3 sequence (DNA): TGTGCCTGGAGTGCTTCCGGGACTTCACCCCTCCACTTT.

V is TRBV9 and J is TRBJ1-2, with D possibly matching TRBD1 (5 bases). Germline V CDR1 and CDR2: SGDLS, YYNGEE. The CDR3 runs 13 residues. Trimming removed 7 bases at V and 4 bases at J, with 14 bases between. The CDR3 nucleotides are TGTGCCAGCCAGAGAGGGGACGGCTATGGCTACACCTTC. This sequence encodes CASQRGDGYGYTF. The whole variable domain, remainder taken from reference TRBV9 and TRBJ1-2, is DSGVTQTPKHLITATGQRVTLRCSPRSGDLSVYWYQQSLDQGLQFLIQYYNGEERAKGNILERFSAQQFPDLHSELNLSSLELGDSALYFCASQRGDGYGYTFGSGTRLTVV.

The chain has TRBV5-1 and TRBJ2-5, with 8 bases aligning to TRBD1. Germline V lookup: CDR1 SGHRS, CDR2 YFSETQ. CDR3 length equals 15 residues. Trimming cost V 0 bases and J 4 bases; bases outside gene matches: 5. Here the CDR3 DNA reads TGCGCCAGCAGCTTGGCAGGGACAGGACTAGAGACCCAGTACTTC. Its translation: CASSLAGTGLETQYF. The full variable domain, in which reference TRBV5-1 and TRBJ2-5 provide the parts outside the CDR3, is KAGVTQTPRYLIKTRGQQVTLSCSPISGHRSVSWYQQTPGQGLQFLFEYFSETQRNKGNFPGRFSGRQFSNSRSEMNVSTLELGDSALYLCASSLAGTGLETQYFGPGTRLLVL.

The gene calls are TRBV6-1 and TRBJ1-2; TRBD1 aligns across 10 bases. The junction had 4 bases not matched to a gene; V was cut back by 6 bases and J by 6 bases. Germline-derived CDR1 and CDR2 are MNHNS and SASEGT. CDR3 size: 13 residues. This CDR3 reads CASSGQGGNGYTF. The CDR3 bases are TGTGCCAGCAGCGGACAGGGGGGCAATGGCTACACCTTC.

A few counts support this clone. This chain joins TRBV7-9 and TRBJ2-7; no firm D call. This CDR3 has 13 residues. Germline V CDR1 and CDR2: SEHNR, FQNEAQ (reference sequence). V shed 3 bases and J shed 1 base, with 7 bases lying between them. This CDR3 is CASSLAVSYEQYF. The CDR3 bases are TGTGCCAGCAGCTTGGCAGTATCCTACGAGCAGTACTTC.

This clone has only one observation. The rearrangement uses TRBV10-3 and TRBJ1-2; possibly TRBD1 for D (5 bases). This CDR3 region has 14 residues. Germline V lookup: CDR1 ENHRY, CDR2 SYGVKD. V was cut by 7 bases and J by 6 bases, with 18 bases left in between. For the CDR3, the DNA is TGTGCCATCACTGCCAGGTTCAGGGAAGATGGCTACACCTTC. This codes for CAITARFREDGYTF.

This chain links TRBV29-1 with TRBJ2-7; no definite D call. The length of the CDR3 is 13 residues. The germline CDR1 and CDR2 sequences are SQVTM and ANQGSEA. Deletions cut 1 base from V and 0 bases from J, with 7 bases between. CDR3 sequence reads: CSVEGLTSYEQYF. The DNA of the CDR3 is TGCAGCGTTGAAGGGCTAACCTCCTACGAGCAGTACTTC.

The rearrangement uses TRBV29-1 and TRBJ2-7; D could derive from TRBD1 or TRBD2 (6 bases each). The germline V and J ends were trimmed by 7 bases and 4 bases, with 17 bases remaining between them. CDR3 length: 13 residues. Germline CDR1 and CDR2: SQVTM and ANQGSEA. CDR3 in amino acids: CSAAGHGGYEQYF. The CDR3 DNA reads as TGCAGCGCCGCGGGACACGGCGGATACGAGCAGTACTTC.

The rearrangement uses TRBV20-1 and TRBJ1-2; D gene ambiguous. Germline loops: CDR1 DFQATT, CDR2 SNEGSKA (reference sequence). CDR3 length: 10 residues. V was pared by 5 bases and J by 2 bases, with 3 bases between. The CDR3 region is CSAPNYGYTF. The DNA of the CDR3 is TGCAGTGCTCCCAACTATGGCTACACCTTC.

This clone was picked up a small number of times. This sequence joins TRBV29-1 and TRBJ2-2, with no clear D. The germline V gene has CDR1 SQVTM and CDR2 ANQGSEA. The CDR3 runs to 12 residues. V was clipped by 6 bases and J by 5 bases, with 10 bases between them. The CDR3 loop reads CSVTLITGELFF. CDR3 bases: TGCAGCGTAACCCTCATAACCGGGGAGCTGTTTTTT.

The V and J genes are TRBV29-1 and TRBJ2-5, with D tentatively TRBD1 or TRBD2 (5 bases each). CDR1 is SQVTM and CDR2 is ANQGSEA in the germline V gene. The length of the CDR3 is 13 residues. V was pared by 1 base and J by 1 base, with 7 bases between. The CDR3 DNA sequence: TGCAGCGTTGAAGGTGGGACCCAAGAGACCCAGTACTTC. Encoded protein: CSVEGGTQETQYF.

CDR3 in DNA: TGTGCCACCAGCAGACTGGGGGACAGTATAACCATTCAGTACTTC. This encodes CATSRLGDSITIQYF. This chain joins TRBV15 and TRBJ2-4; 7 nucleotides match TRBD1. The CDR3 contains 15 residues. J was trimmed by 9 bases and V by 2 bases; bases with no gene match: 10. The germline V gene has CDR1 LNHNV and CDR2 YYDKDF (reference sequence).

In its sample, this clone was seen a few times. CDR3 DNA sequence: TGTGCCAGCACCCGGACAGCCAACACTGAAGCTTTCTTT. Its translation is CASTRTANTEAFF. V usage is TRBV6-5 and J usage is TRBJ1-1, with a weak D call TRBD1 (6 bases). This CDR3 contains 13 residues. V lost 7 bases to trimming and J lost 2 bases, with 11 bases between them. Germline-derived CDR1 and CDR2 are MNHEY and SVGAGI.

This clone was counted a few times. The chain is built from TRBV7-6 and TRBJ2-1; 7 bases align to TRBD1. CDR1 is SGHVS and CDR2 is FNYEAQ in the germline V gene. The CDR3 has 11 residues. Trimming removed 3 bases from V and 10 bases from J; junction bases left unmatched: 0. The CDR3 is CASSLDREQFF. As DNA, the CDR3 is TGTGCCAGCAGCTTGGACAGGGAGCAGTTCTTC.

The rearrangement joins TRBV30 to TRBJ2-3; D may correspond to TRBD1 or TRBD2 (6 bases each). Trimming took 1 base from V and 10 from J, leaving 9 bases between them. Germline values: CDR1 GTSNPN, CDR2 SVGIG (reference sequence). This CDR3 contains 11 residues. CDR3 in amino acids: CAWSAGAPQYF. DNA of the CDR3: TGTGCCTGGAGTGCGGGGGCACCGCAGTATTTT.

This clone turned up a few times. The V gene is TRBV30, the J gene TRBJ1-6, with unresolved D. Trimming cost V 2 bases and J 0 bases, with 11 bases left between them. Germline CDR1 reads GTSNPN; CDR2 reads SVGIG (reference sequence). The CDR3 spans 16 residues. Here the CDR3 DNA reads TGTGCCTGGAGTAGGCAGGACTTCTCCTATAATTCACCCCTCCACTTT. Its translation is CAWSRQDFSYNSPLHF.